These 27 T cell receptor beta chains originate from one sample sequenced in a study of blood T cell repertoires in COVID-19. Libraries were prepared by immunoSEQ multiplex PCR; TCRdb keeps only in-frame clonotypes and omits some of them. The table includes 200,000 to 250,000 clones, 79% detected once. The material sequenced was peripheral blood. The receptors derive from a middle-aged woman with active or convalescent COVID-19.

The chain joins TRBV7-6 to TRBJ2-7, with a tentative D call TRBD1 (5 bases). Trimming left V 5 bases short and J 4 bases short, with 15 bases between. Germline lookup yields CDR1 SGHVS and CDR2 FNYEAQ. This CDR3 is built from 14 residues. Here the CDR3 reads CASSGPGPGYEQYF. In nucleotides, the CDR3 is TGTGCCAGCAGCGGACCAGGGCCCGGGTACGAGCAGTACTTC.

V is TRBV4-1 and J is TRBJ1-2, with 11 bases identical to TRBD1. The CDR3 loop spans 17 amino acids. V was clipped by 2 bases and J by 3 bases; unmatched bases: 8. Germline V gene sequence: CDR1 MGHRA, CDR2 YSYEKL. The CDR3 bases are TGCGCCAGCAGCCAATACATTCGGACAGGGGGCTACTATGGCTACACCTTC. Protein sequence: CASSQYIRTGGYYGYTF.

The chain links TRBV11-1 to TRBJ2-5; D not certain. Per germline, CDR1 SGHAT and CDR2 FQDESV (reference sequence). This CDR3 is 11 amino acids long. Trimming left V 3 bases short and J 4 bases short, with 3 bases between. The CDR3: CASSFGETQYF. CDR3 nucleotide sequence: TGTGCCAGCAGCTTCGGAGAGACCCAGTACTTC.

The chain has TRBV2 and TRBJ1-5; 7 nucleotides align to TRBD1. Trimming took 8 bases from V and 0 from J; bases not matched to a gene: 7. The length of the CDR3 is 15 residues. From germline, CDR1 is SNHLY and CDR2 FYNNEI. The CDR3 loop is CASSWDSNSNQPQHF. The CDR3 DNA is TGTGCCAGCTCCTGGGACAGTAATAGCAATCAGCCCCAGCATTTT. Using reference TRBV2 and TRBJ1-5 for the parts outside the CDR3, the full variable domain is EPEVTQTPSHQVTQMGQEVILRCVPISNHLYFYWYRQILGQKVEFLVSFYNNEISEKSEIFDDQFSVERPDGSNFTLKIRSTKLEDSAMYFCASSWDSNSNQPQHFGDGTRLSIL.

CDR3 in amino acids: CASSGSGGGAIQYF. CDR3 DNA sequence: TGTGCCAGCAGCGGGAGTGGCGGGGGGGCGATCCAGTACTTC. The gene calls are TRBV3-1 (or the pseudogene TRBV3-2) and TRBJ2-5, with 9 bases aligning to TRBD2. Germline V lookup: CDR1 LGHDT, CDR2 YNNKEL (reference sequence). With V trimmed by 5 bases and J by 10 bases, 11 bases remained unmatched. CDR3 size: 14 residues.

The rearrangement uses TRBV10-2 and TRBJ1-3; no definite D call. The CDR3 has 15 amino acids. In germline, CDR1 is WSHSY, CDR2 SAAADI. Trimming shortened V by 3 bases and J by 1 base, and 10 bases separated the two germline ends. The CDR3 is CASSDVGLSGNTIYF. The CDR3, as DNA: TGCGCCAGCAGTGATGTGGGCCTTTCTGGAAACACCATATATTTT.

V is TRBV6-6 and J is TRBJ1-5; 9 positions agree with TRBD1. Trimming cost V 0 bases and J 4 bases; bases outside gene matches: 1. This CDR3 region has 15 residues. The V gene's germline CDR1 is MNHNY and CDR2 SVGAGI (reference sequence). CDR3 in DNA: TGTGCCAGCAGTTACTCCGGGACAGGGAATCAGCCCCAGCATTTT. Protein: CASSYSGTGNQPQHF.

The CDR3 reads CASSFLKSTEAFF. CDR3 nucleotides: TGTGCCAGCAGCTTTCTGAAGAGCACTGAAGCTTTCTTT. The chain has TRBV7-9 and TRBJ1-1; D unresolved. This CDR3 comprises 13 residues. With 3 bases removed from V and 4 bases from J, the gap between germline ends came to 9 bases. Germline CDR1 is SEHNR and CDR2 is FQNEAQ (reference sequence). The variable domain in full, completed from reference TRBV7-9 and TRBJ1-1, reads DTGVSQNPRHKITKRGQNVTFRCDPISEHNRLYWYRQTLGQGPEFLTYFQNEAQLEKSRLLSDRFSAERPKGSFSTLEIQRTEQGDSAMYLCASSFLKSTEAFFGQGTRLTVV.

The CDR3 loop reads CASRKGALSQEKLFF. The CDR3 DNA is TGTGCCAGTAGGAAAGGGGCGCTAAGTCAAGAAAAACTGTTTTTT. The chain has TRBV19 and TRBJ1-4; possibly TRBD1 for D (5 bases). V shed 6 bases and J shed 8 bases, with 19 bases lying between them. This CDR3 comprises 15 residues. Looked up from germline, CDR1 is LNHDA and CDR2 is SQIVND (reference sequence).

This sequence joins TRBV9 and TRBJ1-1; D ambiguous. Trimming pared 6 bases from V and 4 bases from J, leaving 16 bases between. The germline CDR1 and CDR2 sequences are SGDLS and YYNGEE. The CDR3 loop spans 14 amino acids. DNA of the CDR3: TGTGCCAGCACACCGGCCCCGCCGGGCACTGAAGCTTTCTTT. The encoded protein is CASTPAPPGTEAFF.

The genes are TRBV6-5 and TRBJ2-3, with TRBD2 identical over 8 bases. The CDR3 extends over 15 amino acids. Losses at the gene ends were 5 bases for V and 5 bases for J; bases not matched to a gene: 9. From germline, CDR1 is MNHEY and CDR2 SVGAGI. The CDR3 DNA reads as TGTGCCAGCAGTCCCTGGGCCAGCGGGGGAGATACGCAGTATTTT. Protein: CASSPWASGGDTQYF.

The V gene is TRBV5-8, the J gene TRBJ1-1; D unclear. The germline V gene encodes CDR1 SGHTS and CDR2 YDEGEE. The CDR3 consists of 14 residues. V lost 0 bases and J 5 bases, leaving 11 bases between the germline ends. CDR3 nucleotide sequence: TGTGCCAGCAGCTTGGTTGGGGAGTTGACTGAAGCTTTCTTT. Translation: CASSLVGELTEAFF.

This clone was seen a few times. The rearrangement joins TRBV7-9 to TRBJ1-1, with 7 bases identical to TRBD1. The V and J ends lost 5 bases and 6 bases, in that order; junction bases with no gene match: 3. The germline CDR1 and CDR2 sequences are SEHNR and FQNEAQ (reference sequence). The CDR3 covers 12 residues. For the CDR3, the DNA is TGTGCCAGCAGCCCAGGGGGAGCTGAAGCTTTCTTT. This codes for CASSPGGAEAFF.

V and J are TRBV7-9 and TRBJ1-2; 7 nucleotides line up with TRBD1. The CDR3 spans 16 residues. Germline V lookup: CDR1 SEHNR, CDR2 FQNEAQ (reference sequence). With 5 bases clipped from V and 4 bases from J, the junction kept 13 bases outside the gene matches. Here the CDR3 reads CASSAPIRGGSYGYTF. CDR3 nucleotide sequence: TGTGCCAGCAGCGCCCCCATAAGAGGGGGCTCCTATGGCTACACCTTC.

The V gene is TRBV2, the J gene TRBJ1-2, with a weak D call TRBD1 (6 bases). Between the trimmed V and J ends, which lost 6 bases and 0 bases, there was a span of 14 bases. The CDR3 covers 15 residues. Germline assignment: CDR1 SNHLY and CDR2 FYNNEI. CDR3 DNA sequence: TGTGCCAGCAGGCCCGACAGGATAGCTAACTATGGCTACACCTTC. Its translation is CASRPDRIANYGYTF.

This clone came up a few times. V gene TRBV1 combines with J gene TRBJ2-1; TRBD2 reflects the table's D call only, with no check against the DNA. TRBV1 is described as a pseudogene. The CDR3 loop spans 17 amino acids. The CDR3 sequence: CTSSQQPSGGAHNEQFF. CDR3 DNA: TGCACCAGCAGCCAACAACCTAGCGGGGGGGCCCACAATGAGCAGTTCTTC.

The V gene is TRBV19, the J gene TRBJ2-3; no definite D call. Germline values: CDR1 LNHDA, CDR2 SQIVND (reference sequence). Trimming left V 6 bases short and J 3 bases short, with 10 bases between. This CDR3 is built from 13 residues. CDR3 sequence: CASSARETDTQYF. In nucleotides, the CDR3 is TGTGCCAGTAGCGCGAGAGAGACAGATACGCAGTATTTT.

The chain combines TRBV20-1 with TRBJ1-2; perhaps TRBD1 as D (6 bases). The CDR3 extends over 13 amino acids. The V end was cut by 3 bases, the J end by 4 bases, with 12 bases between. Per germline, CDR1 DFQATT and CDR2 SNEGSKA (reference sequence). The CDR3 coding sequence is TGCAGTGCTAGTAGCAGGGGTAGCTATGGCTACACCTTC. Residues: CSASSRGSYGYTF.

This rearrangement joins TRBV7-6 to TRBJ2-1; 7 bases line up with TRBD2. V shed 5 bases and J 1 base; nucleotides not matched to a gene: 8. The germline gives CDR1 SGHVS, CDR2 FNYEAQ. The CDR3 length is 16 residues. The CDR3 here is CASSPSRRGSYNEQFF. CDR3 DNA sequence: TGTGCCAGCAGCCCCTCCCGGCGGGGGTCCTACAATGAGCAGTTCTTC.

The chain is built from TRBV11-2 and TRBJ1-1, with 7 nucleotides matching TRBD1. The germline V gene has CDR1 SGHAT and CDR2 FQNNGV. This CDR3 spans 13 amino acids. The J segment lost 4 bases and the V segment lost 4 bases, leaving 3 bases of the junction unmatched. The CDR3 DNA reads TGTGCCAGCAGCTCGTCAGGGGGCACTGAAGCTTTCTTT. It translates to CASSSSGGTEAFF.

This chain uses TRBV5-1 with TRBJ1-4; tentative D call: TRBD1 (5 bases). V was clipped by 0 bases and J by 5 bases, with 17 bases between them. CDR1 and CDR2 from the germline V gene are SGHRS and YFSETQ. The CDR3 is 17 amino acids. The DNA of the CDR3 is TGCGCCAGCAGCTTGGACGCTATGGGGGGAGCGAATGAAAAACTGTTTTTT. As protein: CASSLDAMGGANEKLFF.

This chain uses TRBV24-1 with TRBJ1-2; D gene unclear. Deletions cut 2 bases from V and 8 bases from J, with 5 bases between. The CDR3 consists of 11 residues. Germline CDR1 and CDR2: KGHDR and SFDVKD. CDR3 loop: CATSDSLGYTF. The CDR3 DNA sequence: TGTGCCACCAGTGATTCGCTAGGCTACACCTTC.

The V and J genes are TRBV6-1 and TRBJ2-3, with 8 bases that match TRBD2. V shed 3 bases and J 2 bases; nucleotides not matched to a gene: 7. Germline loops: CDR1 MNHNS, CDR2 SASEGT. The CDR3 contains 16 residues. The CDR3 protein is CASSDLAGGHTDTQYF. The CDR3 DNA reads as TGTGCCAGCAGTGATCTGGCGGGGGGACACACAGATACGCAGTATTTT.

This chain connects TRBV19 to TRBJ1-1; TRBD1 might be the D (5 bases). The CDR3 extends over 15 amino acids. The V end was cut by 1 base, the J end by 4 bases, with 13 bases between. CDR1 is LNHDA, CDR2 SQIVND, per germline (reference sequence). Here the CDR3 DNA reads TGTGCCAGTAGTATAGTCCAGGGAAGGACCACTGAAGCTTTCTTT. It specifies CASSIVQGRTTEAFF.

The V call is TRBV11-2, the J call TRBJ1-2; D is ambiguous. Germline CDR1 SGHAT, CDR2 FQNNGV. Trimming shortened V by 2 bases and J by 4 bases, and 11 bases separated the two germline ends. This CDR3 region has 14 residues. CDR3 amino acids: CASSLRRVGYGYTF. CDR3 nucleotide sequence: TGTGCCAGCAGCTTAAGGAGGGTCGGCTATGGCTACACCTTC.

The chain is built from TRBV5-1 and TRBJ1-2; 7 bases align to TRBD1. The CDR3 extends over 14 amino acids. Germline lookup yields CDR1 SGHRS and CDR2 YFSETQ. The trim removed 6 bases at V and 5 bases at J, leaving 10 bases unmatched. The CDR3 region has the DNA TGCGCCAGCACCCGGGACAGTGGGGAATATGGCTACACCTTC. Protein product: CASTRDSGEYGYTF.

The gene calls are TRBV5-8 and TRBJ2-2, with TRBD1 identical over 8 bases. The CDR3 spans 16 residues. Trimming removed 7 bases from V and 5 bases from J; junction bases left unmatched: 13. Germline CDR1 reads SGHTS; CDR2 reads YDEGEE. The DNA for the CDR3 is TGTGCCAGCCCTACTGTGACAGGGGCCCCAACCGGGGAGCTGTTTTTT. This translates into CASPTVTGAPTGELFF. Looking up the rest from reference TRBV5-8 and TRBJ2-2 gives the full variable domain: EAGVTQSPTHLIKTRGQQATLRCSPISGHTSVYWYQQALGLGLQFLLWYDEGEERNRGNFPPRFSGRQFPNYSSELNVNALELEDSALYLCASPTVTGAPTGELFFGEGSRLTVL.